This TCR beta chain was recovered during a study of blood T cell repertoires in COVID-19. This clone was counted between two and nine times. Clones were sequenced by immunoSEQ multiplex PCR, and TCRdb holds only the in-frame ones, with some missing. The sample consists of 210,000 or so clones, about 91% of them appearing once. The receptor was derived from a man in his late teens or twenties with active or convalescent COVID-19. Sequenced: peripheral blood.

The DNA for the CDR3 is TGTGCCAGCAGCTTGCCGAGCTCCTACAATGAGCAGTTCTTC. Its protein product is CASSLPSSYNEQFF. The V and J genes are TRBV7-8 and TRBJ2-1; D is undetermined. Trimming pared 3 bases from V and 0 bases from J, leaving 6 bases between. CDR1 is SGHVS, CDR2 FQNEAQ, per germline. CDR3 length: 14 residues. The whole variable domain, remainder taken from reference TRBV7-8 and TRBJ2-1, is GAGVSQSPRYKVAKRGQDVALRCDPISGHVSLFWYQQALGQGPEFLTYFQNEAQLDKSGLPSDRFFAERPEGSVSTLKIQRTQQEDSAVYLCASSLPSSYNEQFFGPGTRLTVL.